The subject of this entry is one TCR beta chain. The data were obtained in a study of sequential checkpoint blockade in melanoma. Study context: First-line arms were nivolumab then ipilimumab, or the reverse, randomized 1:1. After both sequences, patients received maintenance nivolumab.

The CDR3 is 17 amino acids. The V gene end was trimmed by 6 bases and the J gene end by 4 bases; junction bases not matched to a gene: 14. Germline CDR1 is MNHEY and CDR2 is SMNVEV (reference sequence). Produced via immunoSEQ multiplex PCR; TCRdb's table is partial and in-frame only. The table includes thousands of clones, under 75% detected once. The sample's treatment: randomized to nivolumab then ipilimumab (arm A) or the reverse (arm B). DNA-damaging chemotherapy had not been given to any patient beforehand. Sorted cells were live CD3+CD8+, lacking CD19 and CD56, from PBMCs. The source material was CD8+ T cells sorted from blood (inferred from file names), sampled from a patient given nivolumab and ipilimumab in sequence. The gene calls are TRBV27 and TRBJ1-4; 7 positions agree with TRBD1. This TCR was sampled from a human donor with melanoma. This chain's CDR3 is CASSPLSSGTVNEKLFF. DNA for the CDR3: TGTGCCAGCAGCCCCCTCAGCTCTGGGACAGTTAATGAAAAACTGTTTTTT.